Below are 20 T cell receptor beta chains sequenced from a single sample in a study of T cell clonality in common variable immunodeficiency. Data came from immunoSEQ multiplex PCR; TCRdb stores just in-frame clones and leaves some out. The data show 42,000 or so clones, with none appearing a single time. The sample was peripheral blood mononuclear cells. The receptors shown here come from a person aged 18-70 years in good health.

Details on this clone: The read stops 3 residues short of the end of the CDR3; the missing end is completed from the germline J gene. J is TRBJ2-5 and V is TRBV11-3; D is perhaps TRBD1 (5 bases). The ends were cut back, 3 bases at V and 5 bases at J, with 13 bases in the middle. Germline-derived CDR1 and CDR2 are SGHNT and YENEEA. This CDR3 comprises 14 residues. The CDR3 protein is CASSFGQGLETQYF. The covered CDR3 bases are TGTGCCAGCAGCTTCGGGCAGGGCTTGGAGACC.

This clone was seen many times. The sequenced CDR3 bases are TGTGCCAGCAGCACAGGGGCGGCGGGTGAAAAA. It yields the protein CASSTGAAGEK. The full CDR3 protein reads CASSTGAAGEKLFF. The rearrangement links TRBV5-4 to TRBJ1-4, with 7 bases fitting TRBD1. The read ends 3 residues early relative to the CDR3; the germline J gene fills the gap. CDR3 length equals 14 residues. V gave up 4 bases and J gave up 7 bases; unmatched junction bases: 7. Germline CDR1 and CDR2: SGHNT and YYREEE (reference sequence).

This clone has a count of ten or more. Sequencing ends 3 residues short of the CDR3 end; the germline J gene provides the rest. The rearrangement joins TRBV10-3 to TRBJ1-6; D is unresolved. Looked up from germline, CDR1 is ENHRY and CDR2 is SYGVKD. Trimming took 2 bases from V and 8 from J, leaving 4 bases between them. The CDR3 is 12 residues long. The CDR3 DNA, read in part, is TGTGCCATCAGTGAGGCAGATTCACCC. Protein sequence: CAISEADSP. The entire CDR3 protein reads CAISEADSPLHF.

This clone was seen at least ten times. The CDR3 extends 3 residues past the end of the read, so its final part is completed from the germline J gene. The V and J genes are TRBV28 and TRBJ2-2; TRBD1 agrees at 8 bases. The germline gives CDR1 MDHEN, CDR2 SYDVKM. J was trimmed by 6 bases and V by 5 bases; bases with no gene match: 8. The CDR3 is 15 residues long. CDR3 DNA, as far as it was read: TGTGCCAGCAGTCCCAGGGGGCGATCGGCCGGGGAG. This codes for CASSPRGRSAGE. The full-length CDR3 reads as CASSPRGRSAGELFF.

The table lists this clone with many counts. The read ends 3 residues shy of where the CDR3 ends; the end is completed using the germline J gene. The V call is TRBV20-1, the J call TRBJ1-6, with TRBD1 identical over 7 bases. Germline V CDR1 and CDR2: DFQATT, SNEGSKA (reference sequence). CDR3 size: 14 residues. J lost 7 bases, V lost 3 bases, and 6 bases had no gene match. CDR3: CSASDDRANSPLHF. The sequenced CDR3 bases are TGCAGTGCTAGTGACGACAGGGCAAATTCACCC.

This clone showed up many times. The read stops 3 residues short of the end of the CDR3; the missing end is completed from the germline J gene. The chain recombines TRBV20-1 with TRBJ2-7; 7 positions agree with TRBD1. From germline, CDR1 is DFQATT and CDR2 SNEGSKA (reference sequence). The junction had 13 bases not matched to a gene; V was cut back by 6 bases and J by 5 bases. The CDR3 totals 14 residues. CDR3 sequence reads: CSAPPGTVHDEQYF. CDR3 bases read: TGCAGTGCCCCCCCCGGGACAGTCCACGACGAG.

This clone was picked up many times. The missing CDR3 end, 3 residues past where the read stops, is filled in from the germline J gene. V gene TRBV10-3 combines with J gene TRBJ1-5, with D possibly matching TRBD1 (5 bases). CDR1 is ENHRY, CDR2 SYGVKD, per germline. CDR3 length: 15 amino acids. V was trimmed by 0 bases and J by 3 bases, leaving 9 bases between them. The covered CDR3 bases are TGTGCCATCAGTGAGTCCGGGGGTTCCAATCAGCCC. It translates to CAISESGGSNQP. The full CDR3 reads CAISESGGSNQPQHF.

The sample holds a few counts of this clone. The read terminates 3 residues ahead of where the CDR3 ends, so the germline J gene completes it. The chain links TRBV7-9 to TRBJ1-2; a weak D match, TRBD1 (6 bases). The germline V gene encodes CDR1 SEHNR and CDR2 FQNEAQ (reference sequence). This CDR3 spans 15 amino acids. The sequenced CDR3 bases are TGTGCCAGCTATAAATTGGGGGCAAACTACAATGAC. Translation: CASYKLGANYND. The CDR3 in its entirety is CASYKLGANYNDYTF.

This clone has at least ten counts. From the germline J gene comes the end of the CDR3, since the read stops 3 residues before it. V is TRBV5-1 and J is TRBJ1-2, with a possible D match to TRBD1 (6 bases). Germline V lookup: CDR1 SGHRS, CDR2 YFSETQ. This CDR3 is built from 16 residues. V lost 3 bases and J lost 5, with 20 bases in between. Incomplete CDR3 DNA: TGCGCCAGCAGCTGGGCCGGACAGATCAAAGAATATGGC. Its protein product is CASSWAGQIKEYG. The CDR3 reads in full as CASSWAGQIKEYGYTF.

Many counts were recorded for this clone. Incomplete CDR3 DNA: TGTGCCAGCAGCCTGGGGGACAATGCGGGTGAG. This encodes CASSLGDNAGE. The CDR3 as a whole reads CASSLGDNAGEQFF. This chain connects TRBV7-6 to TRBJ2-1, with a tentative D call TRBD1 (6 bases). The read halts 3 residues ahead of the CDR3 end, with the missing end drawn from the germline J gene. Germline V lookup: CDR1 SGHVS, CDR2 FNYEAQ. The CDR3 runs to 14 residues. Trimming pared 5 bases from V and 9 bases from J, leaving 17 bases between.

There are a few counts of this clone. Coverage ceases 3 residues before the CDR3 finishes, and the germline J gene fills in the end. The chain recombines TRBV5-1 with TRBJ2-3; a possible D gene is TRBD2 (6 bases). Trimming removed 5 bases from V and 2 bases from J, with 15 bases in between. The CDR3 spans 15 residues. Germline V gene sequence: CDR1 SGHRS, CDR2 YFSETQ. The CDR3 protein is CASRGGGAITDTQYF. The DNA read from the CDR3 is TGCGCCAGCAGGGGCGGAGGGGCCATCACAGATACG.

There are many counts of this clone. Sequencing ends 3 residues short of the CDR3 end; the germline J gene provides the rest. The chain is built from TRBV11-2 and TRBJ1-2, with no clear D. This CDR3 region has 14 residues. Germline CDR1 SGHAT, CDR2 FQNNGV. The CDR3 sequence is CASSFLRPGSPYTF. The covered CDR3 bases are TGTGCCAGCAGCTTCTTGAGACCGGGGAGTCCC.

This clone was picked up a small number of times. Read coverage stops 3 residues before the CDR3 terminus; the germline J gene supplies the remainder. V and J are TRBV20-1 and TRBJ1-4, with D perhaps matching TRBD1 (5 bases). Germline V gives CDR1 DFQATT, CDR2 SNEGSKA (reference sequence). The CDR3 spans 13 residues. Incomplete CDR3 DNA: TGCAGTGCTAGAGTCACGGGGGATTCACCA. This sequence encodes CSARVTGDSP. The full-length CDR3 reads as CSARVTGDSPLFF.

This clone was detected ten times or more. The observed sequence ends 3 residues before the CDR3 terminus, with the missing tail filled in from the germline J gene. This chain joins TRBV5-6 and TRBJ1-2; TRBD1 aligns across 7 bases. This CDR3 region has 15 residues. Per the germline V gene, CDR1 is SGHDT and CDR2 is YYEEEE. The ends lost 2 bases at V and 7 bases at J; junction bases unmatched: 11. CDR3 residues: CASSFGQAGLFGYTF. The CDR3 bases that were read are TGTGCCAGCAGCTTTGGACAGGCCGGCCTCTTTGGC.

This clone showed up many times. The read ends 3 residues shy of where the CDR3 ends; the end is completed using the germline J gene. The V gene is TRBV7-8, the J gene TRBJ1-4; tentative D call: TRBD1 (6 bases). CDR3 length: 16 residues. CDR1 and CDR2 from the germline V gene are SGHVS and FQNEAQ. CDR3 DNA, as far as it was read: TGTGCCAGCAGCTTGACCGCCGGGACACCTCACGCGAAA. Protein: CASSLTAGTPHAK. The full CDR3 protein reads CASSLTAGTPHAKLFF. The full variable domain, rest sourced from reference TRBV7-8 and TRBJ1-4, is GAGVSQSPRYKVAKRGQDVALRCDPISGHVSLFWYQQALGQGPEFLTYFQNEAQLDKSGLPSDRFFAERPEGSVSTLKIQRTQQEDSAVYLCASSLTAGTPHAKLFFGSGTQLSVL.

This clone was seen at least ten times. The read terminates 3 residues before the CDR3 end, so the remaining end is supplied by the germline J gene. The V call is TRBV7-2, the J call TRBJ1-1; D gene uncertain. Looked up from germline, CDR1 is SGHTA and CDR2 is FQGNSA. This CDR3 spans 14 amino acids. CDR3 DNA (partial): TGTGCCAGCAGCTTCGACGGGAGCGGGAGGGAA. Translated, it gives CASSFDGSGRE. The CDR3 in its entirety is CASSFDGSGREAFF. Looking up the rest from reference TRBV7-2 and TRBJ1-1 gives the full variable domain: GAGVSQSPSNKVTEKGKDVELRCDPISGHTALYWYRQSLGQGLEFLIYFQGNSAPDKSGLPSDRFSAERTGGSVSTLTIQRTQQEDSAVYLCASSFDGSGREAFFGQGTRLTVV.

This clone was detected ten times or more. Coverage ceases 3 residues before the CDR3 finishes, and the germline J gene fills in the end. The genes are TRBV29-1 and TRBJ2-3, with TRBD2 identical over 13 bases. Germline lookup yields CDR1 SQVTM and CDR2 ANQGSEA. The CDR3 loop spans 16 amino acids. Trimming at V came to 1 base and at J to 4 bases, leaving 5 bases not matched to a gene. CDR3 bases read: TGCAGCGTTGAAGGACTAGCGGGAGGTTTGGCAGATACG. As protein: CSVEGLAGGLADT. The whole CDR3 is CSVEGLAGGLADTQYF.

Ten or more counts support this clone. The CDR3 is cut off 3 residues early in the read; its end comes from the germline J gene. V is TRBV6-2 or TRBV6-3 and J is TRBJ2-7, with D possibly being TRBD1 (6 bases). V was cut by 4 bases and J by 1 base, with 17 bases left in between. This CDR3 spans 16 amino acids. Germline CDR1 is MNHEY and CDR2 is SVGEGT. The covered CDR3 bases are TGTGCCAGCAGTTTGATCGTAAAACAGGGTTCCTACGAG. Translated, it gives CASSLIVKQGSYE. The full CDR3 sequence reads CASSLIVKQGSYEQYF.

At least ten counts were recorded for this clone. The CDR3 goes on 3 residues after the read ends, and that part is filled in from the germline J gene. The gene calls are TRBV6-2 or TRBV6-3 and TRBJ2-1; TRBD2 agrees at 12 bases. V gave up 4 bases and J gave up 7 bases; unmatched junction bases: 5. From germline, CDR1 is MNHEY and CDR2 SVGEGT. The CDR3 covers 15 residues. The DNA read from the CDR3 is TGTGCCAGCAGTTTTCGACTAGCGGGAGTTAATGAG. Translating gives CASSFRLAGVNE. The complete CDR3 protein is CASSFRLAGVNEQFF.

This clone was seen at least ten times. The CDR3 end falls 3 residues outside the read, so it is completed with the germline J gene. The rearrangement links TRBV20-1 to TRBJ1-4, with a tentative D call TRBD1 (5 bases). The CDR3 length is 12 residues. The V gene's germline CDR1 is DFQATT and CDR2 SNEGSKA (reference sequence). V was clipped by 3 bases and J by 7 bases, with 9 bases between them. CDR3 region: CSASTRVEKLFF. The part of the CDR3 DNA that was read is TGCAGTGCTAGTACCAGGGTTGAAAAA.